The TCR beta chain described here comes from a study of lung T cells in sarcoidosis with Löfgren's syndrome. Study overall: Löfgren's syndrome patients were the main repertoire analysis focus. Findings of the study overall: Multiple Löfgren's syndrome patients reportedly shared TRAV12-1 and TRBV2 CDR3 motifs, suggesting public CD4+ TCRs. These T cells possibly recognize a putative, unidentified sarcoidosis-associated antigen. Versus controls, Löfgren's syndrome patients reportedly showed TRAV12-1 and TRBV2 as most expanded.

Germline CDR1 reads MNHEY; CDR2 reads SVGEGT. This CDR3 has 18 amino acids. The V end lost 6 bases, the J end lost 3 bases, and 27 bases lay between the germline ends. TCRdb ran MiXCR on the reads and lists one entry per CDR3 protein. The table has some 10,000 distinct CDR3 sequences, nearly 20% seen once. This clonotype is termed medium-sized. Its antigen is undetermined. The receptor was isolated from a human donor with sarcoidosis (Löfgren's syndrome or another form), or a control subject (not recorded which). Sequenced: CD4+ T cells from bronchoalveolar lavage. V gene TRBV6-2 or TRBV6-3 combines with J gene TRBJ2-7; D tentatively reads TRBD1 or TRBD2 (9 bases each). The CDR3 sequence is CASRTGTGRLAGFYEQYF. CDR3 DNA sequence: TGTGCCAGCAGAACCGGGACAGGGCGGCTAGCGGGGTTCTACGAGCAGTACTTC.